Sequencing of this TCR beta chain was carried out in a study of T cells in Graves' hyperthyroidism and ophthalmopathy. Diagnosis of hyperthyroidism was new in patients aged 18 to 65, and its duration was under 2 months. Germline CDR1 is MNHEY and CDR2 is SVGEGT. This CDR3 comprises 14 residues. With respect to this clonotype: Germline is not matched at one junction end, which may reflect a read error.

TCR beta CDR3 regions were amplified from RNA transcripts. The HTBI primer set was used in a first-round RT-PCR of the TCR CDR3. TCRdb reprocessed the multiplex PCR reads with MiXCR, giving one entry per CDR3 protein. The repertoire consists of roughly 740,000 distinct CDR3 sequences, with about 15% occurring once and the leading ten covering about 8.4%. The gene calls are TRBV6-2 or TRBV6-3 and TRBJ1-4; D not resolved. Source material: blood. This TCR came from a man between 18 and 29 years old with Graves' hyperthyroidism. The CDR3 reads CACSYSGDGEKLFF. As DNA, the CDR3 is TGTGCCTGCAGTTACTCCGGGGATGGGGAAAAACTGTTTTTT.